The 14 T cell receptor beta chains listed next were all sequenced from one sample in a study of blood T cell repertoires in COVID-19 (dated by TCRdb to about 2020). The protocol used for the library was the immunoSEQ multiplex PCR assay. What TCRdb holds here is the immuneACCESS table cut down to in-frame rearrangements. Part of the clones is not present; checked against another copy, under half of the missing clones reflect an unresolved V gene, and the others are unexplained. The sample includes 150,000 to 250,000 clones, with about 93% observed a single time. The ten largest make up 0.6% to 0.8% of the sample. The material sequenced was peripheral blood. Receptors were obtained from a young man with COVID-19, enrolled during active disease.

The chain recombines TRBV5-1 with TRBJ2-3; no clear D gene. The CDR3 is 14 amino acids. V was trimmed by 0 bases and J by 6 bases, leaving 11 bases between them. The germline V gene encodes CDR1 SGHRS and CDR2 YFSETQ. The CDR3 DNA reads TGCGCCAGCAGCTTGGAGAGGATATTGGATACGCAGTATTTT. This gives the protein CASSLERILDTQYF.

This clone occurred once. The chain employs TRBV2 and TRBJ2-5, with TRBD2 matching 8 bases. The V and J ends lost 5 bases and 7 bases, in that order; junction bases with no gene match: 21. The CDR3 is 18 amino acids. Germline CDR1 and CDR2: SNHLY and FYNNEI. The CDR3 region has the DNA TGTGCCAGCAGTTACGGGCATCCGAGCGGGGGAGTCAAAGGGACCCAGTACTTC. Amino acids: CASSYGHPSGGVKGTQYF.

A few counts support this clone. This same CDR3 is encoded by further DNA sequences in the sample. J is TRBJ2-5 and V is TRBV6-5; the D is unclear. The V end was cut by 5 bases, the J end by 2 bases, with 3 bases between. Germline V CDR1 and CDR2: MNHEY, SVGAGI. The CDR3 spans 11 residues. CDR3 in DNA: TGTGCCAGCAGTACTCAAGAGACCCAGTACTTC. Translating gives CASSTQETQYF.

The V call is TRBV19, the J call TRBJ2-2, with 8 nucleotides matching TRBD2. With 6 bases clipped from V and 4 bases from J, the junction kept 1 base outside the gene matches. Germline lookup yields CDR1 LNHDA and CDR2 SQIVND (reference sequence). This CDR3 is built from 13 residues. DNA of the CDR3: TGTGCCAGTAGCGGGGGGGGCACCGGGGAGCTGTTTTTT. As protein: CASSGGGTGELFF.

V gene TRBV11-2 combines with J gene TRBJ2-7; D might be TRBD1 (6 bases). The V gene's germline CDR1 is SGHAT and CDR2 FQNNGV. CDR3 length: 15 amino acids. Trimming removed 7 bases at V and 2 bases at J, with 18 bases between. CDR3 in DNA: TGTGCCAGCAACCTACAGGGAGAGGTCGCCTACGAGCAGTACTTC. Translating it yields CASNLQGEVAYEQYF.

The CDR3 nucleotides are TGTGCCAGTAGATTCCAGGGTATCACTGAAGCTTTCTTT. It is translated as CASRFQGITEAFF. The J gene is TRBJ1-1, the V gene TRBV19; TRBD1 might be the D (5 bases). The CDR3 runs 13 residues. Germline loops: CDR1 LNHDA, CDR2 SQIVND (reference sequence). V dropped 6 bases and J dropped 4 bases, with 12 bases sitting between them.

The chain joins TRBV4-2 to TRBJ2-3; possible D gene TRBD2, 6 bases. V was trimmed by 2 bases and J by 1 base, leaving 7 bases between them. The CDR3 consists of 14 residues. Germline CDR1 and CDR2: LGHNA and YNFKEQ. CDR3 amino acids: CASSQPGGTDTQYF. Written as DNA, the CDR3 is TGTGCCAGCAGCCAACCGGGGGGCACAGATACGCAGTATTTT.

The V gene is TRBV7-2, the J gene TRBJ2-1; TRBD2 might be the D (6 bases). Germline V gene lookup returns CDR1 SGHTA and CDR2 FQGNSA. The V end lost 4 bases, the J end lost 9 bases, and 19 bases lay between the germline ends. The CDR3 extends over 15 amino acids. The CDR3 reads CASSSVTSSVGEQFF. The DNA of the CDR3 is TGTGCCAGCAGCTCCGTGACTAGTTCGGTGGGTGAGCAGTTCTTC.

This rearrangement joins TRBV6-1 to TRBJ2-3; weak D call: TRBD2 (5 bases). The CDR3 runs 16 residues. CDR1 MNHNS and CDR2 SASEGT come from the germline V gene. Trimming pared 3 bases from V and 0 bases from J, leaving 13 bases between. The CDR3 region has the DNA TGTGCCAGCAGTGATGTTTTCGGGGATAGCACAGATACGCAGTATTTT. This codes for CASSDVFGDSTDTQYF.

The V gene is TRBV6-5, the J gene TRBJ1-2; tentative D call: TRBD1 (5 bases). Germline CDR1 MNHEY, CDR2 SVGAGI. With 0 bases removed from V and 14 bases from J, the gap between germline ends came to 13 bases. This CDR3 has 12 amino acids. This CDR3 reads CASSYSGGGETF. The CDR3 nucleotides read TGTGCCAGCAGTTACTCAGGCGGGGGAGAGACCTTC.

The gene calls are TRBV2 and TRBJ1-6, with D possibly being TRBD1 (6 bases). CDR1 and CDR2 (germline): SNHLY, FYNNEI. The V and J ends lost 4 bases and 7 bases respectively, with 11 bases between them. The CDR3 spans 14 residues. CDR3 in amino acids: CASSGVQGNSPLHF. The CDR3 DNA reads TGTGCCAGCAGTGGGGTCCAGGGGAATTCACCCCTCCACTTT.

The V gene is TRBV6-5, the J gene TRBJ1-2; D is possibly TRBD1 (5 bases). V dropped 3 bases and J dropped 6 bases, with 17 bases sitting between them. The germline gives CDR1 MNHEY, CDR2 SVGAGI. The CDR3 consists of 15 residues. The CDR3 region has the DNA TGTGCCAGCAGTTATTTTATGGGGGGGAGAAATGGCTACACCTTC. Its translation: CASSYFMGGRNGYTF.

This sequence joins TRBV28 and TRBJ1-5, with TRBD1 matching 7 bases. Trimming cost V 6 bases and J 2 bases; bases outside gene matches: 10. Germline values: CDR1 MDHEN, CDR2 SYDVKM. There are 16 residues in the CDR3. Here the CDR3 reads CASSRDRDWGNQPQHF. CDR3 sequence (DNA): TGTGCCAGCAGCCGTGACAGGGACTGGGGCAATCAGCCCCAGCATTTT.

The chain employs TRBV2 and TRBJ2-7; perhaps TRBD1 as D (5 bases). The CDR3 contains 15 residues. V was shortened by 1 base and J by 3 bases, with 13 bases between the two germline ends. The germline gives CDR1 SNHLY, CDR2 FYNNEI. The CDR3 DNA sequence: TGTGCCAGCAGTGAAGTGGGCAGGCAGGGCTACGAGCAGTACTTC. Translated: CASSEVGRQGYEQYF.